This T cell receptor beta chain originates from a study of tissue T cells after allogeneic stem cell transplantation. Study-wide points: Anatomically similar tissues had similar TCR repertoires within each patient. Across patients, clones rarely overlapped, yet motif clusters were shared tissue-specifically.

Survey-depth TCRbeta CDR3 sequencing reported V/J genes and productive frequencies. The method was immunoSEQ multiplex PCR; TCRdb's version includes in-frame clones alone and lacks a portion of them. This sample yields approximately 4,500 clones, of which roughly 42% are seen a single time; 15% to 20% belongs to the top ten. Time point indicated: mouse harvest day 14 after allogeneic transplant. Mouse grafts combined 10^7 T-cell-depleted bone marrow cells with 10^6 splenic CD5+ T cells. Mice had MHC-mismatched B6 into BALB/c GVHD, sampled day 7 or 14. This clone showed up just once. Its antigen is unknown. The gene names given are mouse names. The CDR3 end is not reached by the read, which stops 1 residue before it; the germline J gene fills it in. Germline assignment: CDR1 NSQYPW and CDR2 LRSPGD (reference sequence). The ends were cut back, 0 bases at V and 8 bases at J, with 9 bases in the middle. This CDR3 comprises 13 residues.

The receptor was derived from a female BALB/c mouse given C57BL/6 T cells with graft-versus-host disease after an allogeneic hematopoietic cell transplant. The chain combines TRBV1 with TRBJ2-4; D unresolved. Sequencing was performed on gut tissue. CDR3 DNA, as far as it was read: TGCACCTGCAGTGCAGATCTCAGGTTCACCTTGTAC. Translated, it gives CTCSADLRFTLY. The whole CDR3 sequence reads CTCSADLRFTLYF.